These 29 T cell receptor beta chains share one sample of origin, sequenced in a study of blood T cells in healthy people across ages. Sample-barcoded 5' priming and a J-beta primer mix drove a second PCR of 7 to 11 cycles. Each CDR3 protein gets one entry after TCRdb re-called the 5' RACE reads with MiXCR. The sample has 1.5 million to 2 million distinct CDR3 sequences; 28% are singletons. The specimen was blood. The receptor set was obtained from a woman in her 30s in good health.

Ten or more counts support this clonotype. The gene calls are TRBV7-2 and TRBJ2-4; 11 positions agree with TRBD2. V shed 6 bases, J shed 0 bases, and the junction held 7 bases outside the gene matches. Germline values: CDR1 SGHTA, CDR2 FQGNSA. The CDR3 runs 17 residues. This CDR3 is CASRLTGTSGAKNIQYF. The CDR3, as DNA: TGTGCCAGCAGATTAACCGGGACTAGCGGAGCCAAAAACATTCAGTACTTC.

This clonotype was observed a handful of times. This chain uses TRBV20-1 with TRBJ2-4; D call uncertain. Germline V CDR1 and CDR2: DFQATT, SNEGSKA (reference sequence). The V end was cut by 0 bases, the J end by 2 bases, with 5 bases between. The CDR3 contains 13 residues. The CDR3 here is CSARDKTKNIQYF. The CDR3 coding sequence is TGCAGTGCTAGAGATAAGACCAAAAACATTCAGTACTTC.

The V gene is TRBV20-1, the J gene TRBJ2-1; perhaps D is TRBD1 or TRBD2 (6 bases each). Germline CDR1 and CDR2: DFQATT and SNEGSKA (reference sequence). Trimming took 1 base from V and 9 from J, leaving 16 bases between them. The CDR3 contains 14 residues. The CDR3 region has the DNA TGCAGTGCTAGAGTGACGGGGGCTGTCACTGAGCAGTTCTTC. Its translation: CSARVTGAVTEQFF.

This clonotype showed up many times. The V call is TRBV29-1, the J call TRBJ2-5, with D possibly matching TRBD2 (5 bases). This CDR3 is 13 amino acids long. V was cut by 5 bases and J by 5 bases, with 15 bases left in between. Germline CDR1 is SQVTM and CDR2 is ANQGSEA. The CDR3 bases are TGCAGCGTTTCCGGAGGCGGCGGGGAGACCCAGTACTTC. The encoded protein is CSVSGGGGETQYF.

The genes are TRBV28 and TRBJ1-4; D is unclear. V lost 5 bases and J 6 bases, leaving 7 bases between the germline ends. The CDR3 contains 12 residues. Germline V gene data show CDR1 as MDHEN and CDR2 as SYDVKM. This CDR3 reads CASSDGDEKLFF. CDR3 nucleotides: TGTGCCAGCAGTGACGGTGATGAAAAACTGTTTTTT.

This clonotype showed up just a few times. The V gene is TRBV2, the J gene TRBJ1-4, with unresolved D. The CDR3 loop spans 13 amino acids. The V and J ends lost 4 bases and 4 bases respectively, with 7 bases between them. Germline CDR1 and CDR2: SNHLY and FYNNEI. As DNA, the CDR3 is TGTGCCAGCAGTGGTCGGTTTAATGAAAAACTGTTTTTT. Translated, it gives CASSGRFNEKLFF.

This clonotype was found many times. The chain recombines TRBV29-1 with TRBJ2-7; 9 bases fit TRBD2. Germline assignment: CDR1 SQVTM and CDR2 ANQGSEA. The length of the CDR3 is 16 residues. V lost 8 bases, J lost 0 bases, and 14 bases stayed unmatched. The CDR3 region is CSLSGTSRQSSYEQYF. CDR3 nucleotide sequence: TGCAGCCTTTCAGGGACTAGCAGACAATCCTCCTACGAGCAGTACTTC.

The table lists this clonotype with a few counts. A read error is possible here, since a much larger clone lies one base away. This rearrangement joins TRBV28 to TRBJ2-2; 8 nucleotides match TRBD1. The CDR3 is 15 amino acids. Per the germline V gene, CDR1 is MDHEN and CDR2 is SYDVKM. With 6 bases clipped from V and 6 bases from J, the junction kept 9 bases outside the gene matches. The CDR3 DNA is TGTGCCAGCAGAACGACAGGGGCAAACGCCGGGGAGCTGTTTTTT. Its protein is CASRTTGANAGELFF.

V gene TRBV2 combines with J gene TRBJ2-1; tentative D call: TRBD1 (5 bases). The CDR3 loop spans 15 amino acids. Germline CDR1 is SNHLY and CDR2 is FYNNEI. Deletions cut 1 base from V and 0 bases from J, with 7 bases between. The CDR3: CASSEEDISYNEQFF. In nucleotides, the CDR3 is TGTGCCAGCAGTGAAGAGGACATCTCCTACAATGAGCAGTTCTTC. The entire variable domain, with the rest obtained from reference TRBV2 and TRBJ2-1, is as follows: EPEVTQTPSHQVTQMGQEVILRCVPISNHLYFYWYRQILGQKVEFLVSFYNNEISEKSEIFDDQFSVERPDGSNFTLKIRSTKLEDSAMYFCASSEEDISYNEQFFGPGTRLTVL.

This clonotype was detected many times. V and J are TRBV9 and TRBJ2-1; 8 bases agree with TRBD2. The CDR3 is 15 residues long. V was clipped by 5 bases and J by 6 bases; unmatched bases: 10. Germline CDR1 SGDLS, CDR2 YYNGEE. The CDR3 region has the DNA TGTGCCAGCAGTGCGGGGGGCTCGCAGGCCAATGAGCAGTTCTTC. Translation gives CASSAGGSQANEQFF.

The V gene is TRBV19, the J gene TRBJ2-1; a possible D gene is TRBD1 (6 bases). CDR3 size: 15 residues. V lost 7 bases to trimming and J lost 7 bases, with 20 bases between them. In germline, CDR1 is LNHDA, CDR2 SQIVND (reference sequence). For the CDR3, the DNA is TGTGCCAGTACCCCCGGCAGGGGCTTTTGGAATGAGCAGTTCTTC. It specifies CASTPGRGFWNEQFF. Supplemented by reference TRBV19 and TRBJ2-1, the full variable domain reads DGGITQSPKYLFRKEGQNVTLSCEQNLNHDAMYWYRQDPGQGLRLIYYSQIVNDFQKGDIAEGYSVSREKKESFPLTVTSAQKNPTAFYLCASTPGRGFWNEQFFGPGTRLTVL.

This clonotype was observed a few times. The chain couples TRBV12-3 or TRBV12-4 to TRBJ2-3; 10 bases map to TRBD2. Unmatched junction bases numbered 7, after V lost 3 bases and J lost 4 bases. This CDR3 contains 16 residues. The CDR3 bases are TGTGCCAGCAGTTTTGTGCTAGCGGGAGAGGCAGATACGCAGTATTTT. Translating gives CASSFVLAGEADTQYF.

In regard to this clonotype: A clone one base away is much larger, so this may be a read error. The genes are TRBV29-1 and TRBJ2-1; D not certain. V was trimmed by 4 bases and J by 0 bases, leaving 4 bases between them. This CDR3 contains 12 residues. Germline V CDR1 and CDR2: SQVTM, ANQGSEA. DNA for the CDR3: TGCAGCGTTGTGGGCTCCTACAATGAGCAGTTCTTC. Its protein is CSVVGSYNEQFF.

In this sample, this clonotype turned up many times. Germline is not matched at one junction end, which may reflect a read error. The chain has TRBV20-1 and TRBJ2-7; 9 nucleotides align to TRBD2. This CDR3 comprises 17 residues. Germline assignment: CDR1 DFQATT and CDR2 SNEGSKA (reference sequence). The CDR3 is CSAPASGRSQGAYEQYF. The CDR3, as DNA: TGCAGTGCCCCTGCGAGCGGGAGGTCCCAAGGGGCCTATGAGCAGTACTTC.

The genes are TRBV20-1 and TRBJ1-5, with 8 bases aligning to TRBD1. This CDR3 is 14 amino acids long. Losses at the gene ends were 8 bases for V and 2 bases for J; bases not matched to a gene: 8. The germline gives CDR1 DFQATT, CDR2 SNEGSKA (reference sequence). In nucleotides, the CDR3 is TGCAGTACCCGATCGACAGGGGGCAATCAGCCCCAGCATTTT. Translated, it gives CSTRSTGGNQPQHF.

V usage is TRBV19 and J usage is TRBJ2-7, with TRBD2 matching 7 bases. The CDR3 sequence is 14 residues long. Trimming removed 4 bases from V and 2 bases from J; junction bases left unmatched: 5. Germline V gene data show CDR1 as LNHDA and CDR2 as SQIVND (reference sequence). The DNA of the CDR3 is TGTGCCAGTAGTACCCGGCGGGGGACCTACGAGCAGTACTTC. Its translation is CASSTRRGTYEQYF.

The genes are TRBV12-3 or TRBV12-4 and TRBJ2-7; possibly TRBD2 for D (6 bases). The CDR3 spans 14 residues. V lost 6 bases and J lost 2, with 14 bases in between. For the CDR3, the DNA is TGTGCCAGCAGAAAAGGACTAACGACCTACGAGCAGTACTTC. Its translation is CASRKGLTTYEQYF.

This clonotype was seen only a few times. The chain is built from TRBV29-1 and TRBJ2-3; tentative D call: TRBD2 (5 bases). This CDR3 has 12 amino acids. Trimming cost V 5 bases and J 5 bases, with 11 bases left between them. The germline V gene encodes CDR1 SQVTM and CDR2 ANQGSEA. The CDR3, as DNA: TGCAGCGTTAGCACGGCGGGAGATACGCAGTATTTT. Its translation: CSVSTAGDTQYF.

CDR3 sequence (DNA): TGCAGTGCTGGTGGACTAGCGGAGTACGAGCAGTACTTC. This codes for CSAGGLAEYEQYF. The V and J genes are TRBV20-1 and TRBJ2-7; 10 positions agree with TRBD2. J gave up 4 bases and V 5 bases, and 5 bases lay outside the gene matches. CDR1 DFQATT and CDR2 SNEGSKA come from the germline V gene (reference sequence). The CDR3 extends over 13 amino acids.

V is TRBV20-1 and J is TRBJ2-7; D possibly corresponds to TRBD1 (5 bases). With the DNA end fitting TRBJ2-5 better, the J assignment may be wrong. Per the germline V gene, CDR1 is DFQATT and CDR2 is SNEGSKA (reference sequence). This CDR3 has 12 amino acids. CDR3 sequence: CSASSRDETQYF. In DNA, the CDR3 is TGCAGTGCTAGTTCCAGGGATGAGACCCAGTACTTC.

The rearrangement uses TRBV6-1 and TRBJ1-5, with D hard to call. V was clipped by 0 bases and J by 11 bases, with 17 bases between them. The CDR3 is 15 amino acids. CDR1 and CDR2 (germline): MNHNS, SASEGT. The CDR3 DNA sequence: TGTGCCAGCAGTGAAGCAAGGCCGAAACTGAGGTCCCAGCATTTT. Residues: CASSEARPKLRSQHF.

The rearrangement uses TRBV20-1 and TRBJ1-2, with D maybe TRBD1 (5 bases). Germline V CDR1 and CDR2: DFQATT, SNEGSKA (reference sequence). The CDR3 extends over 13 amino acids. Trimming removed 5 bases from V and 4 bases from J, with 14 bases in between. For the CDR3, the DNA is TGCAGTGCTGCTTCCGGGGGAGGCTATGGCTACACCTTC. Protein: CSAASGGGYGYTF.

The chain is built from TRBV9 and TRBJ2-3; 10 bases align to TRBD2. V lost 3 bases and J lost 6; bases outside the gene matches: 13. The germline gives CDR1 SGDLS, CDR2 YYNGEE. CDR3 length: 17 residues. CDR3 sequence reads: CASSESSGSPSGDTQYF. The DNA for the CDR3 is TGTGCCAGCAGCGAGTCTAGCGGGAGTCCCTCGGGGGATACGCAGTATTTT. Complete variable domain (other parts from reference TRBV9 and TRBJ2-3): DSGVTQTPKHLITATGQRVTLRCSPRSGDLSVYWYQQSLDQGLQFLIQYYNGEERAKGNILERFSAQQFPDLHSELNLSSLELGDSALYFCASSESSGSPSGDTQYFGPGTRLTVL.

This clonotype was recorded many times. The genes are TRBV12-3 or TRBV12-4 and TRBJ2-4, with D tentatively TRBD1 or TRBD2 (5 bases each). The ends were cut back, 6 bases at V and 10 bases at J, with 19 bases in the middle. The CDR3 length is 14 residues. The CDR3 region has the DNA TGTGCCAGCAGCCGAATCCCCCGGGACGCAATTCAGTACTTC. It codes for CASSRIPRDAIQYF.

The gene calls are TRBV6-2 or TRBV6-3 and TRBJ2-1; 7 bases agree with TRBD2. The CDR3 runs to 15 residues. Per germline, CDR1 MNHEY and CDR2 SVGEGT. The junction had 10 bases not matched to a gene; V was cut back by 3 bases and J by 8 bases. The CDR3 DNA follows: TGTGCCAGCAGTTATGGGGGAGGGCCCCCCGATGAGCAGTTCTTC. Amino acid sequence: CASSYGGGPPDEQFF.

A few counts support this clonotype. The chain joins TRBV5-5 to TRBJ2-5; 9 positions match TRBD1. The J call may not be correct, given that the DNA end is closer to TRBJ2-7. This CDR3 comprises 15 residues. The germline V gene encodes CDR1 SGHKS and CDR2 YYEKEE (reference sequence). The CDR3 DNA follows: TGTGCCAGTAGCGTCGGGACAGGGACTCTTTACGAGCAGTACTTC. Amino acid sequence: CASSVGTGTLYEQYF.

The chain couples TRBV14 to TRBJ2-7, with D unresolved. CDR1 and CDR2 (germline): SGHDN, FVKESK. Trimming left V 0 bases short and J 12 bases short, with 15 bases between. This CDR3 is built from 13 residues. The CDR3 reads CASSQDLVSGVYF. In DNA form, the CDR3 reads TGTGCCAGCAGCCAAGATCTTGTTTCTGGGGTGTACTTC. The full variable domain, rest sourced from reference TRBV14 and TRBJ2-7, is EAGVTQFPSHSVIEKGQTVTLRCDPISGHDNLYWYRRVMGKEIKFLLHFVKESKQDESGMPNNRFLAERTGGTYSTLKVQPAELEDSGVYFCASSQDLVSGVYFGPGTRLTVT.

V and J are TRBV12-3 or TRBV12-4 and TRBJ1-5; possibly TRBD1 for D (5 bases). Trimming left V 5 bases short and J 11 bases short, with 19 bases between. There are 14 residues in the CDR3. The CDR3, as DNA: TGTGCCAGCAGTGGGGATCAGGGAATCAGGGCCCAGCATTTT. It translates to CASSGDQGIRAQHF.

The genes are TRBV5-1 and TRBJ2-1, with 8 positions matching TRBD1. V was clipped by 8 bases and J by 6 bases; unmatched bases: 10. The CDR3 sequence is 14 residues long. From germline, CDR1 is SGHRS and CDR2 YFSETQ. Here the CDR3 DNA reads TGCGCCAGTGCCATCCCTACAGGGGGCAATGAGCAGTTCTTC. Its protein is CASAIPTGGNEQFF.